This TCR beta chain is from a study of Ad26.COV2.S vaccination and SARS-CoV-2 variants. Treatment denoted: about 20 received Ad26.COV2.S at low or high dose, single or two shots; about five received placebo; per-sample allocation not given. Following the first vaccine or placebo injection, samples were taken on day 63. What was given as vaccine was an Ad26 vector encoding Wuhan-strain SARS-CoV-2 spike. Germline CDR1 is LGHNA and CDR2 is YNFKEQ. CDR3 length equals 14 residues. Trimming took off 0 bases at V and 9 bases at J, with 12 bases between the two ends. Data came from immunoSEQ multiplex PCR; TCRdb stores just in-frame clones and leaves some out. The table shows about 480,000 clones, with 87% occurring only once.

This specimen consisted of peripheral blood, obtained in a trial of Ad26.COV2.S vaccine versus placebo. The rearrangement joins TRBV4-2 to TRBJ2-1; the D is unclear. The clonotype comes from a person aged 18-60 years who received the Ad26.COV2.S COVID-19 vaccine or a placebo. The CDR3 loop is CASSQDHLPGEQFF. The DNA for the CDR3 is TGTGCCAGCAGCCAAGATCACCTGCCTGGTGAGCAGTTCTTC.